These 29 T cell receptor beta chains were all obtained from the same sample, sequenced in a study of cytomegalovirus exposure and HLA in healthy donors. Vbeta (60) and Jbeta (13) primers were used in the PCR. The repertoire was sequenced with immunoSEQ multiplex PCR; TCRdb's copy has only in-frame clones and lacks some. The data contain around 110,000 clones, 79% of them singletons. Input material: PBMCs. Source of these receptors: a man aged 30 to 45 in good health and CMV-seropositive.

There are a few counts of this clone. V usage is TRBV6-1 and J usage is TRBJ2-1; D is possibly TRBD1 (6 bases). Trimming removed 4 bases from V and 6 bases from J, with 13 bases in between. Germline V gives CDR1 MNHNS, CDR2 SASEGT. The length of the CDR3 is 14 residues. In DNA form, the CDR3 reads TGTGCCAGCAGTGCCGGGACAACGATCAATGAGCAGTTCTTC. Translating it yields CASSAGTTINEQFF.

The chain uses TRBV7-2 and TRBJ2-7; 7 positions agree with TRBD1. There are 15 residues in the CDR3. V lost 5 bases, J lost 1 base, and 8 bases stayed unmatched. Germline values: CDR1 SGHTA, CDR2 FQGNSA. CDR3 region: CASSRQGTPSYEQYF. The CDR3 DNA reads as TGTGCCAGCAGCCGACAGGGTACCCCGTCCTACGAGCAGTACTTC.

This clone came up a few times. V is TRBV5-1 and J is TRBJ2-1, with a weak D call TRBD2 (6 bases). The germline CDR1 and CDR2 sequences are SGHRS and YFSETQ. The CDR3 covers 14 residues. Trimming cost V 6 bases and J 7 bases, with 17 bases left between them. As DNA, the CDR3 is TGCGCCAGCACTCTACGGGAGCTCCATAATGAGCAGTTCTTC. Its translation: CASTLRELHNEQFF.

This clone appeared a few times. CDR3 amino acids: CASSLWGQVWPYEQYF. DNA of the CDR3: TGTGCCAGCAGTTTATGGGGACAGGTATGGCCCTACGAGCAGTACTTC. The chain combines TRBV28 with TRBJ2-7; 8 nucleotides align to TRBD1. Germline V gene lookup returns CDR1 MDHEN and CDR2 SYDVKM. The CDR3 length is 16 residues. J lost 2 bases, V lost 0 bases, and 6 bases had no gene match.

The V call is TRBV28, the J call TRBJ2-7, with 7 bases identical to TRBD2. The germline V gene encodes CDR1 MDHEN and CDR2 SYDVKM. The CDR3 runs 15 residues. J was trimmed by 2 bases and V by 7 bases; bases with no gene match: 11. DNA of the CDR3: TGTGCCAGCAACTCGGGGCGGGAGTTACCCTACGAGCAGTACTTC. Translating it yields CASNSGRELPYEQYF.

V gene TRBV28 combines with J gene TRBJ1-1; 8 bases are shared with TRBD1. V trimming: 7 bases; J trimming: 6 bases; junction bases outside the gene matches: 7. Germline CDR1 reads MDHEN; CDR2 reads SYDVKM. The CDR3 has 13 residues. The CDR3: CASIQGEGPEAFF. The CDR3, as DNA: TGTGCCAGCATACAGGGGGAAGGGCCTGAAGCTTTCTTT.

The CDR3 coding sequence is TGTGCCAGCAGTTCCCACCGGGACAGGTGGGGGACTGAAGCTTTCTTT. Its protein product is CASSSHRDRWGTEAFF. The chain joins TRBV27 to TRBJ1-1, with TRBD1 matching over 8 bases. Germline CDR1 is MNHEY and CDR2 is SMNVEV (reference sequence). With V trimmed by 4 bases and J by 5 bases, 12 bases remained unmatched. This CDR3 contains 16 residues.

This sequence joins TRBV19 and TRBJ1-3; D is unclear. Germline loops: CDR1 LNHDA, CDR2 SQIVND (reference sequence). Trimming pared 7 bases from V and 0 bases from J, leaving 16 bases between. CDR3 length: 16 amino acids. The CDR3 bases are TGTGCCAGTACCATCTATCACAGATACTCTGGAAACACCATATATTTT. Protein sequence: CASTIYHRYSGNTIYF. Looking up the rest from reference TRBV19 and TRBJ1-3 gives the full variable domain: DGGITQSPKYLFRKEGQNVTLSCEQNLNHDAMYWYRQDPGQGLRLIYYSQIVNDFQKGDIAEGYSVSREKKESFPLTVTSAQKNPTAFYLCASTIYHRYSGNTIYFGEGSWLTVV.

In its sample, this clone was seen a few times. The chain has TRBV25-1 and TRBJ2-1; 9 nucleotides align to TRBD1. V dropped 5 bases and J dropped 7; count of bases not matched to a gene: 9. Germline V gene data show CDR1 as MGHDK and CDR2 as SYGVNS. CDR3 size: 15 residues. The CDR3 sequence: CASSTDPGQGNEQFF. CDR3 nucleotide sequence: TGTGCCAGCAGTACTGATCCGGGACAGGGTAATGAGCAGTTCTTC.

V gene TRBV5-6 combines with J gene TRBJ2-2; the match to TRBD1 covers 7 bases. The germline gives CDR1 SGHDT, CDR2 YYEEEE. The CDR3 consists of 13 residues. V was pared by 4 bases and J by 3 bases, with 0 bases of the junction left unmatched. The CDR3 DNA reads TGTGCCAGCAGCCAGGGGGACACCGGGGAGCTGTTTTTT. Its protein is CASSQGDTGELFF. Full variable domain (missing parts from reference TRBV5-6 and TRBJ2-2): DAGVTQSPTHLIKTRGQQVTLRCSPKSGHDTVSWYQQALGQGPQFIFQYYEEEERQRGNFPDRFSGHQFPNYSSELNVNALLLGDSALYLCASSQGDTGELFFGEGSRLTVL.

This chain uses TRBV5-1 with TRBJ2-7; a possible D gene is TRBD1 (5 bases). Germline CDR1 and CDR2: SGHRS and YFSETQ. V lost 1 base and J lost 5, with 16 bases in between. This CDR3 comprises 15 residues. In nucleotides, the CDR3 is TGCGCCAGCAGCTTGAGGTACAGACCCAGGGACGAGCAGTACTTC. As protein: CASSLRYRPRDEQYF.

In regard to this clone: At one end, the junction sequence differs from germline, possibly due to a read error. J is TRBJ1-1 and V is TRBV6-1; D remains ambiguous. CDR3 length: 13 residues. The germline V gene has CDR1 MNHNS and CDR2 SASEGT. CDR3 nucleotides: TGTGCCAGCCGTGACTTTGACTGGGCTGAAGCTTTCTTT. It encodes CASRDFDWAEAFF.

The chain carries TRBV13 and TRBJ2-7; weak D call: TRBD1 (6 bases). Germline values: CDR1 PRHDT, CDR2 FYEKMQ (reference sequence). Trimming took off 4 bases at V and 5 bases at J, with 18 bases between the two ends. The CDR3 consists of 15 residues. The CDR3 loop is CASSSWEQGSHEQYF. In DNA, the CDR3 is TGTGCCAGCAGCTCCTGGGAACAGGGTTCTCACGAGCAGTACTTC.

This clone has only a few counts. The chain has TRBV10-2 and TRBJ2-7; 13 positions match TRBD2. The germline V gene encodes CDR1 WSHSY and CDR2 SAAADI. V was clipped by 4 bases and J by 6 bases; unmatched bases: 12. This CDR3 has 17 amino acids. CDR3 sequence: CASSAGTSGTPRSEQYF. CDR3 coding DNA: TGCGCCAGCAGTGCTGGGACTAGCGGGACGCCCCGCAGCGAGCAGTACTTC.

This chain links TRBV7-3 with TRBJ2-3, with D hard to call. The CDR3 loop spans 16 amino acids. Germline values: CDR1 SGHTA, CDR2 FQGTGA. The V end was cut by 2 bases, the J end by 11 bases, with 23 bases between. The CDR3 spells CASSLDSVDFPLGQYF. CDR3 DNA: TGTGCCAGCAGCTTAGACTCCGTAGATTTTCCTCTTGGGCAGTATTTT.

V usage is TRBV5-1 and J usage is TRBJ1-6; 10 bases are shared with TRBD1. Germline lookup yields CDR1 SGHRS and CDR2 YFSETQ. Trimming at V came to 3 bases and at J to 10 bases, leaving 7 bases not matched to a gene. This CDR3 has 15 residues. CDR3 sequence: CASSSGTGVYSPLHF. DNA of the CDR3: TGCGCCAGCAGCTCCGGGACAGGGGTTTACTCACCCCTCCACTTT.

The chain is built from TRBV13 and TRBJ1-1, with 10 bases matching TRBD1. Germline CDR1 PRHDT, CDR2 FYEKMQ (reference sequence). V gave up 6 bases and J gave up 6 bases; unmatched junction bases: 16. The CDR3 consists of 17 residues. The CDR3 nucleotides read TGTGCCAGCAGTATGGGACAGGGGATCCTAACTAATCCTGAAGCTTTCTTT. Translating gives CASSMGQGILTNPEAFF. Full variable domain (missing parts from reference TRBV13 and TRBJ1-1): AAGVIQSPRHLIKEKRETATLKCYPIPRHDTVYWYQQGPGQDPQFLISFYEKMQSDKGSIPDRFSAQQFSDYHSELNMSSLELGDSALYFCASSMGQGILTNPEAFFGQGTRLTVV.

This CDR3 is CASIPDTGELFF. The DNA for the CDR3 is TGTGCCAGCATCCCGGACACCGGGGAGCTGTTTTTT. The genes are TRBV4-2 and TRBJ2-2; D is uncertain. The length of the CDR3 is 12 residues. Germline CDR1 is LGHNA and CDR2 is YNFKEQ. The V and J ends lost 7 bases and 3 bases respectively, with 6 bases between them.

V is TRBV20-1 and J is TRBJ2-7; no reliable D call. The CDR3 extends over 11 amino acids. V dropped 3 bases and J dropped 6 bases, with 9 bases sitting between them. In germline, CDR1 is DFQATT, CDR2 SNEGSKA (reference sequence). The CDR3 region has the DNA TGCAGTGCTAGGGCGAGGCCCGAGCAGTACTTC. Protein sequence: CSARARPEQYF.

The chain uses TRBV6-6 and TRBJ1-1, with a tentative D call TRBD1 (6 bases). The CDR3 sequence is 15 residues long. In germline, CDR1 is MNHNY, CDR2 SVGAGI (reference sequence). V was shortened by 4 bases and J by 10 bases, with 22 bases between the two germline ends. The CDR3 spells CASSSSNDQQGRAFF. DNA of the CDR3: TGTGCCAGCAGTTCCTCTAACGATCAACAGGGTCGAGCTTTCTTT.

The chain joins TRBV10-3 to TRBJ2-1, with D possibly being TRBD1 (6 bases). The germline V gene encodes CDR1 ENHRY and CDR2 SYGVKD. V lost 0 bases to trimming and J lost 0 bases, with 12 bases between them. There are 17 residues in the CDR3. The CDR3 DNA reads TGTGCCATCAGTGAGTCTGGGGGCCCGATCTCCTACAATGAGCAGTTCTTC. Translation: CAISESGGPISYNEQFF.

The J gene is TRBJ1-5, the V gene TRBV2, with D maybe TRBD1 (5 bases). Trimming removed 7 bases at V and 2 bases at J, with 9 bases between. The CDR3 is 13 residues long. In germline, CDR1 is SNHLY, CDR2 FYNNEI. CDR3 residues: CASKGAGNQPQHF. As DNA, the CDR3 is TGTGCCAGCAAAGGGGCAGGCAATCAGCCCCAGCATTTT. The variable domain in full, completed from reference TRBV2 and TRBJ1-5, reads EPEVTQTPSHQVTQMGQEVILRCVPISNHLYFYWYRQILGQKVEFLVSFYNNEISEKSEIFDDQFSVERPDGSNFTLKIRSTKLEDSAMYFCASKGAGNQPQHFGDGTRLSIL.

This chain links TRBV11-2 with TRBJ2-7; TRBD1 might be the D (6 bases). The CDR3 sequence is 15 residues long. V gave up 2 bases and J gave up 6 bases, with 17 bases separating them. CDR1 is SGHAT, CDR2 FQNNGV, per germline. The CDR3 protein is CASSLIRGVTVEQYF. In DNA form, the CDR3 reads TGTGCCAGCAGCTTAATCAGGGGAGTGACCGTCGAGCAGTACTTC.

This clone was picked up a small number of times. The chain joins TRBV10-3 to TRBJ2-4; 9 nucleotides match TRBD1. The V gene's germline CDR1 is ENHRY and CDR2 SYGVKD. The CDR3 contains 17 residues. V was clipped by 5 bases and J by 0 bases; unmatched bases: 8. The CDR3 loop reads CAISSGTGSLAKNIQYF. Here the CDR3 DNA reads TGTGCCATCAGTTCCGGGACAGGGAGTCTAGCCAAAAACATTCAGTACTTC.

This chain joins TRBV9 and TRBJ1-1, with 9 bases that match TRBD1. V lost 0 bases and J lost 5; bases outside the gene matches: 8. The germline V gene has CDR1 SGDLS and CDR2 YYNGEE. This CDR3 is built from 16 residues. The CDR3, as DNA: TGTGCCAGCAGCGTAGAAGACAGGGGGTCTTGGACTGAAGCTTTCTTT. It specifies CASSVEDRGSWTEAFF.

This clone was detected a few times. The V gene is TRBV11-1, the J gene TRBJ1-1, with D possibly matching TRBD1 (5 bases). This CDR3 has 12 residues. V was clipped by 3 bases and J by 8 bases, with 10 bases between them. The V gene's germline CDR1 is SGHAT and CDR2 FQDESV (reference sequence). The CDR3, as DNA: TGTGCCAGCAGCTTGGGCAGGGCAGAAGCTTTCTTT. As protein: CASSLGRAEAFF.

The chain uses TRBV10-3 and TRBJ1-5, with D perhaps TRBD1 (6 bases). With 0 bases removed from V and 5 bases from J, the gap between germline ends came to 11 bases. The CDR3 covers 15 residues. Germline lookup yields CDR1 ENHRY and CDR2 SYGVKD. The CDR3 loop reads CAISESWGRDQPQHF. DNA for the CDR3: TGTGCCATCAGTGAGTCCTGGGGGCGCGATCAGCCCCAGCATTTT.

This clone was counted once. The gene calls are TRBV7-8 and TRBJ2-7, with TRBD1 as a possible D gene (6 bases). CDR3 length: 13 residues. The V gene's germline CDR1 is SGHVS and CDR2 FQNEAQ. Trimming removed 4 bases at V and 2 bases at J, with 9 bases between. In nucleotides, the CDR3 is TGTGCCAGCAGCTCGACAGGTGCCTACGAGCAGTACTTC. Translation gives CASSSTGAYEQYF.

The CDR3 bases are TGTGCCACCAGCTCTCGGACAGGCCGCGGCTATGGCTACACCTTC. Protein sequence: CATSSRTGRGYGYTF. This chain joins TRBV15 and TRBJ1-2, with 7 bases aligning to TRBD1. The CDR3 contains 15 residues. The ends lost 5 bases at V and 4 bases at J; junction bases unmatched: 10. From germline, CDR1 is LNHNV and CDR2 YYDKDF (reference sequence).